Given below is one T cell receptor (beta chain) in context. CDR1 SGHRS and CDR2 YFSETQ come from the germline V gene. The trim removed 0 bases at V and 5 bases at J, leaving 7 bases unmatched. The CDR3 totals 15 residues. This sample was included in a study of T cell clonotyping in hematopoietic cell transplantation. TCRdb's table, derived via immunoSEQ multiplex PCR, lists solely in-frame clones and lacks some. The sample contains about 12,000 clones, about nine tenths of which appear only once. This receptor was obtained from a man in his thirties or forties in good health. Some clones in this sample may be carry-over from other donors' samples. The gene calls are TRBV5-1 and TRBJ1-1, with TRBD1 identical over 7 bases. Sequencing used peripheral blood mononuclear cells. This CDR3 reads CASSLEGGAGTEAFF. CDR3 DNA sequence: TGCGCCAGCAGCTTGGAAGGGGGCGCGGGGACTGAAGCTTTCTTT.